These 10 T cell receptor beta chains came from one sample sequenced in a study of blood T cells in healthy people across ages (dated by TCRdb to 2015 to 2017). The library relied on 5' RACE. Sequenced using an Illumina HiSeq 2500. A second roughly 7 to 12 cycle PCR used a sample-barcoded 5' primer and a J-beta primer mix. The public reads were quality trimmed at Q25 with fastp and then assembled into clones with MiXCR by TCRdb, keeping productive beta chains. CDR3 protein sequences are deduplicated, and each keeps its most common genes and DNA. The sample includes 500,000 to 700,000 distinct CDR3 sequences, with about 28% observed a single time. Approximately 14% of the sample is in the top ten clones. The sequenced sample was blood. These receptors were taken from a woman over 75 in good health.

The sample holds many counts of this clonotype. The chain joins TRBV7-2 to TRBJ2-3; 9 bases are a match to TRBD1. Germline lookup yields CDR1 SGHTA and CDR2 FQGNSA. The ends lost 5 bases at V and 3 bases at J; junction bases unmatched: 6. This CDR3 region has 15 residues. DNA for the CDR3: TGTGCCAGCAGCAGATCCGGGACAGGGACAGATACGCAGTATTTT. Encoded protein: CASSRSGTGTDTQYF.

V gene TRBV7-2 combines with J gene TRBJ2-3, with a weak D call TRBD1 (5 bases). The CDR3 is 16 residues long. CDR1 and CDR2 from the germline V gene are SGHTA and FQGNSA. Between the trimmed V and J ends, which lost 6 bases and 2 bases, there was a span of 18 bases. For the CDR3, the DNA is TGTGCCAGCAGTCCCCCGGGCAGGGCCCCCACAGATACGCAGTATTTT. Translation: CASSPPGRAPTDTQYF.

A note on this clonotype: A much larger clone lies one base from this, so it may be a read error. J is TRBJ2-1 and V is TRBV20-1, with D possibly TRBD1 on 6 matching bases. Judging by the DNA end, TRBJ2-7 fits better; the J call may be wrong. This CDR3 comprises 14 residues. Germline CDR1 and CDR2: DFQATT and SNEGSKA (reference sequence). CDR3 protein: CSALRPRGSNEQYF. As DNA, the CDR3 is TGCAGTGCACTCCGGCCGAGGGGGAGCAATGAGCAGTACTTC.

About this clonotype itself: A read error may produce the germline difference seen at one junction end. This rearrangement joins TRBV6-1 to TRBJ1-4; D possibly corresponds to TRBD1 (6 bases). This CDR3 has 16 amino acids. Per germline, CDR1 MNHNS and CDR2 SASEGT. The CDR3 DNA reads TGTGCCAGCAGTGAACTTTCGGGGGCAACTAATGAAAAACGGTTTTTT. It is translated as CASSELSGATNEKRFF.

This clonotype was counted ten times or more. This sequence joins TRBV5-6 and TRBJ2-3; D call uncertain. The V gene lost 5 bases and the J gene lost 0 bases, with 13 bases spanning the gap. Germline V CDR1 and CDR2: SGHDT, YYEEEE. The CDR3 length is 15 residues. CDR3 in amino acids: CASSPMKTSTDTQYF. CDR3 sequence (DNA): TGTGCCAGCAGTCCGATGAAAACTAGCACAGATACGCAGTATTTT.

This clonotype was recorded many times. The chain employs TRBV24-1 and TRBJ2-1, with unresolved D. V was cut by 4 bases and J by 4 bases, with 7 bases left in between. Germline CDR1 and CDR2: KGHDR and SFDVKD. The CDR3 is 13 residues long. Written as DNA, the CDR3 is TGTGCCACCAGTGACACCCGTTACAATGAGCAGTTCTTC. This gives the protein CATSDTRYNEQFF.

This clonotype was recorded at least ten times. The chain joins TRBV9 to TRBJ2-3, with D perhaps being TRBD1 or TRBD2 (5 bases each). CDR3 length: 17 residues. Per germline, CDR1 SGDLS and CDR2 YYNGEE. V gave up 3 bases and J gave up 7 bases, with 24 bases separating them. The CDR3 DNA reads TGTGCCAGCAGCGCTGGGGACGGGACCCCTTCCGGGTATACGCAGTATTTT. Its protein product is CASSAGDGTPSGYTQYF.

Concerning this clonotype: The junction and the germline gene differ at one end; a read error may be behind it. The chain has TRBV2 and TRBJ1-5; the match to TRBD1 covers 8 bases. CDR1 is SNHLY, CDR2 FYNNEI, per germline. The CDR3 contains 17 residues. DNA for the CDR3: TGTGCCAGCAGATCAGGACAGGGTCTATATAGCAATCAGCTCCAGCATTTT. Translated, it gives CASRSGQGLYSNQLQHF. The whole variable domain, remainder taken from reference TRBV2 and TRBJ1-5, is EPEVTQTPSHQVTQMGQEVILRCVPISNHLYFYWYRQILGQKVEFLVSFYNNEISEKSEIFDDQFSVERPDGSNFTLKIRSTKLEDSAMYFCASRSGQGLYSNQLQHFGDGTRLSIL.

This chain connects TRBV19 to TRBJ1-5; D call uncertain. CDR3 length: 12 amino acids. Per the germline V gene, CDR1 is LNHDA and CDR2 is SQIVND (reference sequence). The germline V and J ends were trimmed by 5 bases and 7 bases, with 9 bases remaining between them. This chain's CDR3 is CASSPLRQPQHF. Written as DNA, the CDR3 is TGTGCCAGTAGTCCTCTCAGACAGCCCCAGCATTTT.

As regards this clonotype: A much larger clone lies one base from this, so it may be a read error. V is TRBV5-1 and J is TRBJ2-3, with D possibly called TRBD1 or TRBD2 (5 bases each). Germline CDR1 reads SGHRS; CDR2 reads YFSETQ. The CDR3 extends over 16 amino acids. Between the trimmed V and J ends, which lost 0 bases and 2 bases, there was a span of 13 bases. CDR3 region: CASSLAGAPSTDTQYF. The CDR3 nucleotides read TGCGCCAGCAGCTTGGCCGGGGCACCTTCCACAGATACGCAGTATTTT.